What follows describes a single T cell receptor (beta chain). The target of this receptor is not known. No qualities accompany the bases; no much larger clone lies one base away. TCRbeta CDR3 regions were amplified from genomic DNA using the immunoSEQ Assay, a bias-controlled multiplex PCR. As for the authors' bioinformatics: Within the assay, amplification of reference gene primers was used to estimate how many nucleated cells each sample contained. Sequence reads were collapsed and filtered to measure the absolute abundance of every unique TCRbeta CDR3 rearrangement. For each sample, productive Simpson clonality was calculated as the square root of Simpson's diversity index over productive rearrangements. The table comes from immuneACCESS by way of TCRdb, which keeps in-frame sequences with V and J called. Part of the clones is missing from these tables; in studies checked, under half for an unresolved V gene and the rest for unknown reasons. V and J calls and clone size are those listed in that table; D and trimming were worked out from the DNA. Within this sample are tens of thousands of clones, with 90% of them counted one time only. The biggest ten clones account for roughly 7% of the sample.

Relative to germline, V is 0 bases shorter and J is 6 bases shorter, with 9 bases between their ends. Its CDR3 holds 13 amino acids, cysteine through phenylalanine. This entry keeps only the CDR3 DNA: 39 bases, framed from base 1. CDR1 and CDR2 are drawn from the germline V gene: SGDLS, YYNGEE. This sample is part of a study of blood T cell repertoires in COVID-19 (TCRdb year 2020). Some background on the complete study: Samples from collaborators originated in the United States, Italy and Spain and spanned both the acute and convalescent phases of COVID-19. The prospective study material was composed of cDNA or gDNA derived from T cells, B-cell-depleted T cells, or PBMCs. Subjects who had been exposed to COVID-19, were actively infected with it, or had recovered from it provided the deeply sampled blood TCRbeta repertoires that made up the dataset. The repertoires were released in a freely available public database meant as a resource for research on the immune response to SARS-CoV-2. The samples were drawn from two sources: the first 160 participants of the ongoing ImmuneRACE study, and approximately 1,300 subjects contributed by 6 global collaborators. Sample metadata almost always included a de-identified subject ID, COVID-19 status, age in years and sex. Where available, HLA class I and class II types were taken from metadata supplied by the sample provider and were not determined by assay-based typing. Study-wide findings and limitations: How much clinical and demographic metadata was included differed by source and by participant, and the metadata was provided uncurated.

At one collaborating source in Seattle, patients were enrolled during active infection and were followed longitudinally through the course of disease. Whole blood was collected in K2EDTA tubes by collaborating institutions according to the institutions' own protocols. For TCRbeta analysis, collaborators shipped samples as frozen whole blood, isolated PBMCs, or DNA extracted from either of those sample types. This sequence was found in a man between 18 and 35 years old with COVID-19, enrolled during active disease. The sequencing input was peripheral blood. The sequence links TRBV9 to TRBJ1-2; there is no confident call for the D gene. The CDR3 sequence is CASSVVRANGYTF. In nucleotides, the sequence is TGTGCCAGCAGCGTAGTCCGAGCTAATGGCTACACCTTC.